The TCR beta chain under discussion was sequenced for a study of cytomegalovirus exposure and HLA in healthy donors. A note on this clone: Its antigen is unknown.

Healthy bone marrow donors formed the donor group. The PCR made use of 60 Vbeta and 13 Jbeta primers. Original data processing: About 10 million of some 80 million unique TCR beta chains were shared, per a later count. The protocol was immunoSEQ multiplex PCR, while the TCRdb copy is restricted to in-frame clones and leaves out a portion. That table supplies the V and J calls and clone size; D and trimming were determined from the DNA. This sample has about 43,000 clones; 60% to 80% occur once, and the top ten carry about 1.5%. General observations from the study: Another analysis was done later, and it associated approximately 18,000 TCR beta sequences with HLA alleles at 0.05 false discovery rate.

V lost 0 bases, J lost 0 bases, and 10 bases lay in between. The CDR3 is made up of 17 amino acids. Looked up from germline, CDR1 is SGHDT and CDR2 is YYEEEE. This chain connects TRBV5-6 to TRBJ2-6; D may be TRBD1 (6 bases). The sample was PBMCs. The origin of this receptor is a man aged 25 to 40 in good health and CMV-seronegative. The DNA of the CDR3 is TGTGCCAGCAGCTTGGGACAGGTCTTCTCTGGGGCCAACGTCCTGACTTTC. Protein sequence: CASSLGQVFSGANVLTF.